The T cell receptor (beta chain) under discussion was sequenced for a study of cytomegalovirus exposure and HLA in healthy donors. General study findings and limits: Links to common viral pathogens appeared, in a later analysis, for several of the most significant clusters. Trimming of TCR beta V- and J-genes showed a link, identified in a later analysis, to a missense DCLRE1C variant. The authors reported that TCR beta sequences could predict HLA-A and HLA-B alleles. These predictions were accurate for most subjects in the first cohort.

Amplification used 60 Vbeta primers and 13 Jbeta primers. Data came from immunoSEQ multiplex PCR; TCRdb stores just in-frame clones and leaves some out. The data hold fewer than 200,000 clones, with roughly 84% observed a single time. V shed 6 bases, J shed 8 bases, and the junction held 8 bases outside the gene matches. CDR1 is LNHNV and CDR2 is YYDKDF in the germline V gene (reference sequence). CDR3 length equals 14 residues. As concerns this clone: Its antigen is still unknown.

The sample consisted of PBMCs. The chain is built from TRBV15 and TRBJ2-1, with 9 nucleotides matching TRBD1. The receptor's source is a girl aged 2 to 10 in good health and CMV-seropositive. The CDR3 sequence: CATSRSQGAYEQFF. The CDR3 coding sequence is TGTGCCACCAGTCGATCACAGGGGGCATATGAGCAGTTCTTC.